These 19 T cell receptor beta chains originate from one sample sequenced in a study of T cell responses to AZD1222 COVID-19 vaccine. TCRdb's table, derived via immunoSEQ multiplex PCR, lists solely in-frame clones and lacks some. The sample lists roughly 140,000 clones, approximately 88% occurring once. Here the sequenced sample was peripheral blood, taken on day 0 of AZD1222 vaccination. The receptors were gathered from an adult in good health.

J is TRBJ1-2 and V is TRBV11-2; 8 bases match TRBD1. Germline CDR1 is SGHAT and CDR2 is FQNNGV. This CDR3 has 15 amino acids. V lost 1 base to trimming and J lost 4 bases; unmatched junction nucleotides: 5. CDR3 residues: CASSLVGQGSYGYTF. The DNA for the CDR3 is TGTGCCAGCAGCTTAGTAGGACAGGGTAGCTATGGCTACACCTTC.

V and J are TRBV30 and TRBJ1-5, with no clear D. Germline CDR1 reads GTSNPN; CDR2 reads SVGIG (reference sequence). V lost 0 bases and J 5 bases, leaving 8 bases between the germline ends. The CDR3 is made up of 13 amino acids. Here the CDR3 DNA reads TGTGCCTGGAGTGTTGCCGGGGATCAGCCCCAGCATTTT. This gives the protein CAWSVAGDQPQHF. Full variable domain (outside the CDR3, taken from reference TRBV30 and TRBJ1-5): SQTIHQWPATLVQPVGSPLSLECTVEGTSNPNLYWYRQAAGRGLQLLFYSVGIGQISSEVPQNLSASRPQDRQFILSSKKLLLSDSGFYLCAWSVAGDQPQHFGDGTRLSIL.

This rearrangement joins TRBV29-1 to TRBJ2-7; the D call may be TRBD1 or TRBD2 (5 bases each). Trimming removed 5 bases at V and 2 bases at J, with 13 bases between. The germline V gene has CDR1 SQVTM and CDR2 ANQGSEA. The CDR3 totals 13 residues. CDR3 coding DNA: TGCAGCGTTCCCGGGACGGGCACCTACGAGCAGTACTTC. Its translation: CSVPGTGTYEQYF.

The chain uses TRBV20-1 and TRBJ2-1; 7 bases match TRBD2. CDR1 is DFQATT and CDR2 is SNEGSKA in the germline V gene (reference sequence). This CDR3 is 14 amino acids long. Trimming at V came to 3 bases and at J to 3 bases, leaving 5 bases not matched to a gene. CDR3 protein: CSASLAGLYNEQFF. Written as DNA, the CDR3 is TGCAGTGCTAGTTTAGCGGGTCTCTACAATGAGCAGTTCTTC.

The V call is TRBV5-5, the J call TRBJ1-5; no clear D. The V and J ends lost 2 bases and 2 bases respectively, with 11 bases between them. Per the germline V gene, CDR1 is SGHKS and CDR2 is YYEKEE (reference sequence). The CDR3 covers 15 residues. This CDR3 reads CASSFSSDGNQPQHF. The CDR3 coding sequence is TGTGCCAGCAGCTTTTCCTCCGACGGCAATCAGCCCCAGCATTTT.

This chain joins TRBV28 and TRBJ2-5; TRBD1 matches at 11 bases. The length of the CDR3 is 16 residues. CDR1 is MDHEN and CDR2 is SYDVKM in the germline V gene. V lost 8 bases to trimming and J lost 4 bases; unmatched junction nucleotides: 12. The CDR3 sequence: CASREGTGGWGETQYF. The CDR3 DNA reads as TGTGCCAGCCGTGAAGGGACAGGGGGTTGGGGAGAGACCCAGTACTTC.

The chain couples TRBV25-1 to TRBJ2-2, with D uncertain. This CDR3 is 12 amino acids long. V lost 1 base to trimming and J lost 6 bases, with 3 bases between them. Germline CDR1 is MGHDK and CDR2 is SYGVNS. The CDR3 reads CASSEFPGELFF. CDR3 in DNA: TGTGCCAGCAGTGAATTCCCCGGGGAGCTGTTTTTT. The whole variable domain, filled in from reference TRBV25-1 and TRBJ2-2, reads EADIYQTPRYLVIGTGKKITLECSQTMGHDKMYWYQQDPGMELHLIHYSYGVNSTEKGDLSSESTVSRIRTEHFPLTLESARPSHTSQYLCASSEFPGELFFGEGSRLTVL.

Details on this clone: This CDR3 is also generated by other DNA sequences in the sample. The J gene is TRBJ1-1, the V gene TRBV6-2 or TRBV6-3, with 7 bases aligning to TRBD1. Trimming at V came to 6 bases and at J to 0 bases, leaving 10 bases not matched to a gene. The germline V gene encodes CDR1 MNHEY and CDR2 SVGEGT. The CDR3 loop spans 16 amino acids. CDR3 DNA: TGTGCCAGCAGCTCCCGGACAGGTGCTATGAACACTGAAGCTTTCTTT. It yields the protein CASSSRTGAMNTEAFF.

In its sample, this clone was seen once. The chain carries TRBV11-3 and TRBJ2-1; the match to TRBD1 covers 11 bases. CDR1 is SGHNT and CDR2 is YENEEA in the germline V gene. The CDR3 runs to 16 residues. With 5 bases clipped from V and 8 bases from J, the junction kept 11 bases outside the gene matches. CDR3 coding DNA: TGTGCCAGCAGCCACCAGGGCGGACAGGGGGCGTATGAGCAGTTCTTC. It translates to CASSHQGGQGAYEQFF.

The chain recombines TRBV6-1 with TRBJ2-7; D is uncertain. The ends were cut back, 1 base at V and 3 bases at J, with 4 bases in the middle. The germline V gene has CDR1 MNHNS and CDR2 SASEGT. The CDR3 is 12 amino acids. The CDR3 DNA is TGTGCCAGCAGTGAAGGGTACTACGAGCAGTACTTC. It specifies CASSEGYYEQYF.

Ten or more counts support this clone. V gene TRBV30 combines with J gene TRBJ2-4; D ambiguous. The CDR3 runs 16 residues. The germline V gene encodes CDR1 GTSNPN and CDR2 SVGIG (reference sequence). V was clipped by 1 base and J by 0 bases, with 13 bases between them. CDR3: CAWSAQVILAKNIQYF. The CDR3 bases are TGTGCCTGGAGTGCCCAGGTGATTCTAGCCAAAAACATTCAGTACTTC.

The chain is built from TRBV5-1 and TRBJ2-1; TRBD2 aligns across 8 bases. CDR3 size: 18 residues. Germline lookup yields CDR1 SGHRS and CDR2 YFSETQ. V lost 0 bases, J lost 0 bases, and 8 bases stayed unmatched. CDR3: CASSLGRVAGSSYNEQFF. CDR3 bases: TGCGCCAGCAGCTTGGGACGGGTAGCGGGGAGCTCCTACAATGAGCAGTTCTTC. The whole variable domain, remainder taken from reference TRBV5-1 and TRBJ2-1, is KAGVTQTPRYLIKTRGQQVTLSCSPISGHRSVSWYQQTPGQGLQFLFEYFSETQRNKGNFPGRFSGRQFSNSRSEMNVSTLELGDSALYLCASSLGRVAGSSYNEQFFGPGTRLTVL.

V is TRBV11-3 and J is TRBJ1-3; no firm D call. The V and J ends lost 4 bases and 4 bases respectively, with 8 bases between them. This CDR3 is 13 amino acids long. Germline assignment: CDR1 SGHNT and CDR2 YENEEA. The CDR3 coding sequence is TGTGCCAGCAGCTCCACAGTGGGAAACACCATATATTTT. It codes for CASSSTVGNTIYF.

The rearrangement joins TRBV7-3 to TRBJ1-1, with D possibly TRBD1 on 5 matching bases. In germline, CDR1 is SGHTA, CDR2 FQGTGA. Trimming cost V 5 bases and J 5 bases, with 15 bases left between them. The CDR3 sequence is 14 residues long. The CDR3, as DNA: TGTGCCAGCAGCCAGGGCAGTTGGGGGACTGAAGCTTTCTTT. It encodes CASSQGSWGTEAFF.

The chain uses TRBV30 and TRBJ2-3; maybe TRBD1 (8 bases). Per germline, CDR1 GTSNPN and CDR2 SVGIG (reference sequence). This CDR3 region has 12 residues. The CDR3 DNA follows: TGTACGGGGGGCAGGGGGCCAGATACGCAGTATTTT. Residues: CTGGRGPDTQYF.

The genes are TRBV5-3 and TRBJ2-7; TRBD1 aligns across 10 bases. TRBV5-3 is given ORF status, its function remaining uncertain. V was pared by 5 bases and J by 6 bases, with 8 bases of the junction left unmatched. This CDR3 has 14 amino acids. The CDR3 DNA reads TGTGCCAGAAGACCGGGACAGGGGACTGGCGAGCAGTACTTC. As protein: CARRPGQGTGEQYF.

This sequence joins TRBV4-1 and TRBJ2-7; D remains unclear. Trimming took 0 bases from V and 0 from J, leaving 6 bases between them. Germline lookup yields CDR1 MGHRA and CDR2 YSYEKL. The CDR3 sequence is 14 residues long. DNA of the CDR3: TGCGCCAGCAGCCAAGATCCCATCTCCTACGAGCAGTACTTC. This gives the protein CASSQDPISYEQYF.

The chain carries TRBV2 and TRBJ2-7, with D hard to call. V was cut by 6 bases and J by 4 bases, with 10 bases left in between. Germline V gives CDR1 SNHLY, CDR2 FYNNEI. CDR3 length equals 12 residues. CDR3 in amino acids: CASRAPSYEQYF. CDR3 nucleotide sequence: TGTGCCAGCAGGGCACCGTCTTACGAGCAGTACTTC.

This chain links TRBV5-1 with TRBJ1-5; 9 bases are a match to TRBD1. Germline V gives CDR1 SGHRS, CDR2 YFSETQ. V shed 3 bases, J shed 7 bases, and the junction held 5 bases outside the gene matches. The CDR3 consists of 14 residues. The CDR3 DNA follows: TGCGCCAGCAGCTCGGGACAGGGAGACCAGCCCCAGCATTTT. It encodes CASSSGQGDQPQHF.